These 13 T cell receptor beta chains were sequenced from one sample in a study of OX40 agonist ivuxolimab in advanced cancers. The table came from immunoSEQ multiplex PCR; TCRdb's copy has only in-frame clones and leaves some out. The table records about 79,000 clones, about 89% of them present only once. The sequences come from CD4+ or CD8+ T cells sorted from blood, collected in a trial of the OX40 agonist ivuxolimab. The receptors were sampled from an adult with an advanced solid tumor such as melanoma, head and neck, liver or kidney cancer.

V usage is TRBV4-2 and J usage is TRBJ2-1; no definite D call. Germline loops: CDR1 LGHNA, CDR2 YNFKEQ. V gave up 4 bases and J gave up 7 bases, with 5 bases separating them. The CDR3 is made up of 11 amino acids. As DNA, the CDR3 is TGTGCCAGCAGCCCCGGGAATGAGCAGTTCTTC. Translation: CASSPGNEQFF.

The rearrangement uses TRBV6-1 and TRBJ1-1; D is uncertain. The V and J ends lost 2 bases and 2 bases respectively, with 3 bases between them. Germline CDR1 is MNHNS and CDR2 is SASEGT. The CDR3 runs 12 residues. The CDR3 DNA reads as TGTGCCAGCAGTGAACTAAACACTGAAGCTTTCTTT. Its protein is CASSELNTEAFF.

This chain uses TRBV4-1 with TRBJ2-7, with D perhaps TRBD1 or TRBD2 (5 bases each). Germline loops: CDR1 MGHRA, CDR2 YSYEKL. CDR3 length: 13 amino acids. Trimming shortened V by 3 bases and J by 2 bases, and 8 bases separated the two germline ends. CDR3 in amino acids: CASSHPGPYEQYF. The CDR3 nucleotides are TGCGCCAGCAGCCACCCGGGACCCTACGAGCAGTACTTC.

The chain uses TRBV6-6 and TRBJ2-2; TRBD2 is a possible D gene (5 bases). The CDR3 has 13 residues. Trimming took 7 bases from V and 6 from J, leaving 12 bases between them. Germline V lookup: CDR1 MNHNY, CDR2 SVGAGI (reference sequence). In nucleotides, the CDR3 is TGTGCCAGCACCAAAGCGGCCCCCGGGGAGCTGTTTTTT. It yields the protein CASTKAAPGELFF.

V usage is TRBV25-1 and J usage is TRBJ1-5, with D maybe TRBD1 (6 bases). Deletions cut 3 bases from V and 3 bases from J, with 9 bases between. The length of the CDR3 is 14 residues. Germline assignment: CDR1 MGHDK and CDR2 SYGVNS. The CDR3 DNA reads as TGTGCCAGCAGTGAGGACAGTGCCAATCAGCCCCAGCATTTT. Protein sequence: CASSEDSANQPQHF.

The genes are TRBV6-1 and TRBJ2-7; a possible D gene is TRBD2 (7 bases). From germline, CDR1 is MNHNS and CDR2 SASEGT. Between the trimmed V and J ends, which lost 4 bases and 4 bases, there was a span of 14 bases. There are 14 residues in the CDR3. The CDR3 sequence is CASSALGGAYEQYF. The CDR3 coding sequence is TGTGCCAGCAGTGCCCTGGGGGGGGCGTACGAGCAGTACTTC.

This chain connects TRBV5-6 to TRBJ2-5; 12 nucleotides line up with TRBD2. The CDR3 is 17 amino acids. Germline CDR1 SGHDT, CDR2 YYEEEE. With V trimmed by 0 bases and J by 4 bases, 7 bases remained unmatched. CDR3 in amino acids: CASSLDMTSGRGETQYF. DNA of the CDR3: TGTGCCAGCAGCTTGGACATGACTAGCGGGAGAGGAGAGACCCAGTACTTC. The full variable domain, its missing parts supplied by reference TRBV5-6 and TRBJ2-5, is DAGVTQSPTHLIKTRGQQVTLRCSPKSGHDTVSWYQQALGQGPQFIFQYYEEEERQRGNFPDRFSGHQFPNYSSELNVNALLLGDSALYLCASSLDMTSGRGETQYFGPGTRLLVL.

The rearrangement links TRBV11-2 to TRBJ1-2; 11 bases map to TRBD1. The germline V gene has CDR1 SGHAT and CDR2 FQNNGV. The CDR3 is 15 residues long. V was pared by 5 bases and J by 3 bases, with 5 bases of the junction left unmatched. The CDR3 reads CASSAKGQGDYGYTF. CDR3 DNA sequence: TGTGCCAGCAGCGCCAAGGGACAGGGGGACTATGGCTACACCTTC.

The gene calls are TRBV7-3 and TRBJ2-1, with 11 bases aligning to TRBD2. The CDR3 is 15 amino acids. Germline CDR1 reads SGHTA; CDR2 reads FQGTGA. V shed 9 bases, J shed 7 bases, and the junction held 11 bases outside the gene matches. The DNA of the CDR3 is TGTGCCAGTTCCTCCGGGACTAGCGGTCGGAATGAGCAGTTCTTC. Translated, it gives CASSSGTSGRNEQFF.

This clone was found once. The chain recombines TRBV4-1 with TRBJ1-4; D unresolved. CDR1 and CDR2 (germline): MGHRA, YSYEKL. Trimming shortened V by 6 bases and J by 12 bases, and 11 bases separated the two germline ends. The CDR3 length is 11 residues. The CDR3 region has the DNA TGCGCCAGCAGTCAACTAAGGGAACTGTTTTTT. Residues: CASSQLRELFF.

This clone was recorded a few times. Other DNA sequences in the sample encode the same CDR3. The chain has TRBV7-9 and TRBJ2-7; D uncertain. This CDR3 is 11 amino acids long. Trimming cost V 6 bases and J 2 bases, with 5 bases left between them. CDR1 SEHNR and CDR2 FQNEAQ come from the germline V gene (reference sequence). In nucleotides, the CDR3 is TGTGCCAGCAGTTCAACCTACGAGCAGTACTTC. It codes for CASSSTYEQYF.

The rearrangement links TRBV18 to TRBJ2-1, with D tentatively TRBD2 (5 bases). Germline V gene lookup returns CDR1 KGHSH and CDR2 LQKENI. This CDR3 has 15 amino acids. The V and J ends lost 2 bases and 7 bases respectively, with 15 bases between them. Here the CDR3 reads CASSPRAARGNEQFF. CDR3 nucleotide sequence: TGTGCCAGCTCACCAAGGGCGGCGAGAGGGAATGAGCAGTTCTTC.

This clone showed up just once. The CDR3, as DNA: TGTGCCAGAGGATCGGGGAGGGGCCCCTCCTACGAGCAGTACTTC. Translation: CARGSGRGPSYEQYF. The V call is TRBV9, the J call TRBJ2-7; the match to TRBD2 covers 7 bases. Germline lookup yields CDR1 SGDLS and CDR2 YYNGEE. The V segment lost 8 bases and the J segment 0 bases; nucleotides outside the gene matches: 11. CDR3 length: 15 residues. Full variable domain (outside the CDR3, taken from reference TRBV9 and TRBJ2-7): DSGVTQTPKHLITATGQRVTLRCSPRSGDLSVYWYQQSLDQGLQFLIQYYNGEERAKGNILERFSAQQFPDLHSELNLSSLELGDSALYFCARGSGRGPSYEQYFGPGTRLTVT.